Below are 17 T cell receptor beta chains sequenced from a single sample in a study of primary melanoma T cells and metastatic recurrence. Measured with immunoSEQ multiplex PCR; TCRdb has only the in-frame clones, and not every one. The sample lists just over 1,500 clones, more than 60% occurring once. Specimen: melanoma tumor tissue. Receptors originate from a human donor with melanoma.

The J gene is TRBJ1-6, the V gene TRBV6-8; 10 bases fit TRBD1. Germline CDR1 and CDR2: MNHGY and SAAAGT. CDR3 length: 15 residues. The J segment lost 7 bases and the V segment lost 5 bases, leaving 5 bases of the junction unmatched. CDR3 sequence reads: CASSDSGQGNSPLHF. For the CDR3, the DNA is TGTGCCAGCAGTGATTCGGGACAGGGGAATTCACCCCTCCACTTT.

This chain connects TRBV19 to TRBJ2-4; D perhaps matches TRBD1 (5 bases). CDR3 length: 16 residues. The V and J ends lost 1 base and 0 bases respectively, with 10 bases between them. Germline CDR1 is LNHDA and CDR2 is SQIVND (reference sequence). In nucleotides, the CDR3 is TGTGCCAGTAGTATAGGATCAGGGCTAGCCAAAAACATTCAGTACTTC. Amino acid sequence: CASSIGSGLAKNIQYF.

The V and J genes are TRBV19 and TRBJ1-5; 7 bases line up with TRBD1. The J segment lost 5 bases and the V segment lost 5 bases, leaving 6 bases of the junction unmatched. This CDR3 has 14 amino acids. Germline-derived CDR1 and CDR2 are LNHDA and SQIVND (reference sequence). CDR3 bases: TGTGCCAGTAGTCCGGGACAGTACCATCAGCCCCAGCATTTT. This gives the protein CASSPGQYHQPQHF.

In this sample, this clone turned up once. J is TRBJ1-5 and V is TRBV1; the table assigns TRBD1, which was not confirmed against the DNA. TRBV1 is annotated as a pseudogene. There are 15 residues in the CDR3. CDR3 sequence (DNA): TGCGCCAGCAGCCAACAGATGAATAGCAATCAGCCCCAGCATTTT. Translation: CASSQQMNSNQPQHF.

V is TRBV5-1 and J is TRBJ2-5; TRBD1 matches at 8 bases. Germline CDR1 SGHRS, CDR2 YFSETQ. Unmatched junction bases numbered 9, after V lost 4 bases and J lost 4 bases. This CDR3 is 15 amino acids long. In DNA form, the CDR3 reads TGCGCCAGCAGCCGGGGGACAGGAAGGATAGAGACCCAGTACTTC. It encodes CASSRGTGRIETQYF.

The chain couples TRBV19 to TRBJ1-1; tentative D call: TRBD1 (6 bases). Germline CDR1 LNHDA, CDR2 SQIVND (reference sequence). V lost 3 bases and J lost 0, with 14 bases in between. The CDR3 contains 16 residues. CDR3 region: CASSMRRGTLNTEAFF. Written as DNA, the CDR3 is TGTGCCAGTAGTATGCGGCGGGGGACACTGAACACTGAAGCTTTCTTT.

This clone is labeled large. The chain recombines TRBV6-8 with TRBJ2-1; D may correspond to TRBD1 or TRBD2 (6 bases each). Deletions cut 5 bases from V and 3 bases from J, with 14 bases between. Germline CDR1 and CDR2: MNHGY and SAAAGT. This CDR3 is built from 15 residues. CDR3 residues: CASSPLGGGYNEQFF. The CDR3 DNA follows: TGTGCCAGCAGTCCCCTCGGGGGCGGCTACAATGAGCAGTTCTTC.

CDR3 coding DNA: TGTGCCAGCAAACGGGTGACTAGCACAGATACGCAGTATTTT. It codes for CASKRVTSTDTQYF. This sequence joins TRBV19 and TRBJ2-3; D not certain. The CDR3 covers 14 residues. Germline CDR1 is LNHDA and CDR2 is SQIVND (reference sequence). V was clipped by 9 bases and J by 0 bases, with 13 bases between them. The full variable domain, its missing parts supplied by reference TRBV19 and TRBJ2-3, is DGGITQSPKYLFRKEGQNVTLSCEQNLNHDAMYWYRQDPGQGLRLIYYSQIVNDFQKGDIAEGYSVSREKKESFPLTVTSAQKNPTAFYLCASKRVTSTDTQYFGPGTRLTVL.

J is TRBJ2-3 and V is TRBV28; D might be TRBD2 (5 bases). Germline V gene data show CDR1 as MDHEN and CDR2 as SYDVKM. This CDR3 has 12 amino acids. V was cut by 6 bases and J by 1 base, with 5 bases left in between. As DNA, the CDR3 is TGTGCCAGCAGCGGGGGCACAGATACGCAGTATTTT. Protein sequence: CASSGGTDTQYF.

The chain is built from TRBV6-4 and TRBJ2-5, with D tentatively TRBD1 (5 bases). Germline loops: CDR1 MRHNA, CDR2 SNTAGT. This CDR3 comprises 15 residues. The V and J ends lost 5 bases and 0 bases respectively, with 13 bases between them. As DNA, the CDR3 is TGTGCCAGCAGTTCAGGGCTAAATAACCAAGAGACCCAGTACTTC. Amino acid sequence: CASSSGLNNQETQYF.

The V and J genes are TRBV9 and TRBJ1-1; D call uncertain. CDR1 SGDLS and CDR2 YYNGEE come from the germline V gene. V was pared by 5 bases and J by 8 bases, with 16 bases between. The CDR3 is 13 residues long. For the CDR3, the DNA is TGTGCCAGCAGTGAAAGGTCCGTTCGGGAAGCTTTCTTT. It encodes CASSERSVREAFF.

The J gene is TRBJ1-2, the V gene TRBV29-1; no clear D gene. In germline, CDR1 is SQVTM, CDR2 ANQGSEA. The CDR3 has 14 residues. V shed 2 bases and J shed 2 bases, with 12 bases lying between them. The CDR3 DNA is TGCAGCGTTGAATCTCCCGTCGGGAACTATGGCTACACCTTC. This gives the protein CSVESPVGNYGYTF.

V and J are TRBV6-8 and TRBJ1-3, with D unresolved. The CDR3 consists of 13 residues. Germline V gene data show CDR1 as MNHGY and CDR2 as SAAAGT. The ends were cut back, 6 bases at V and 4 bases at J, with 10 bases in the middle. CDR3 DNA: TGTGCCAGCAGCTCCGGGAACGGAAACACCATATATTTT. Its translation: CASSSGNGNTIYF.

The V and J genes are TRBV19 and TRBJ1-1, with D possibly TRBD1 on 5 matching bases. Trimming shortened V by 3 bases and J by 8 bases, and 10 bases separated the two germline ends. This CDR3 contains 12 residues. Per germline, CDR1 LNHDA and CDR2 SQIVND (reference sequence). The CDR3 spells CASSIARGEAFF. The CDR3 region has the DNA TGTGCCAGTAGTATTGCCCGGGGGGAAGCTTTCTTT.

The rearrangement uses TRBV19 and TRBJ2-3; 9 bases are a match to TRBD1. The CDR3 is 15 amino acids. Germline loops: CDR1 LNHDA, CDR2 SQIVND (reference sequence). V dropped 7 bases and J dropped 5; count of bases not matched to a gene: 10. The CDR3 reads CASTSGTGLQDTQYF. CDR3 DNA sequence: TGTGCCAGTACCTCCGGGACAGGGCTTCAAGATACGCAGTATTTT.

A few counts support this clone. The J gene is TRBJ1-1, the V gene TRBV15; 7 bases match TRBD1. With V trimmed by 3 bases and J by 4 bases, 8 bases remained unmatched. CDR3 length: 15 amino acids. CDR1 LNHNV and CDR2 YYDKDF come from the germline V gene (reference sequence). CDR3 sequence (DNA): TGTGCCACCAGCAGGGACAGGCCCCGGGGCACTGAAGCTTTCTTT. Residues: CATSRDRPRGTEAFF. Full variable domain (rest looked up from reference TRBV15 and TRBJ1-1): DAMVIQNPRYQVTQFGKPVTLSCSQTLNHNVMYWYQQKSSQAPKLLFHYYDKDFNNEADTPDNFQSRRPNTSFCFLDIRSPGLGDTAMYLCATSRDRPRGTEAFFGQGTRLTVV.

V and J are TRBV15 and TRBJ2-3; perhaps TRBD1 as D (5 bases). V was clipped by 0 bases and J by 6 bases, with 19 bases between them. CDR1 is LNHNV and CDR2 is YYDKDF in the germline V gene (reference sequence). The length of the CDR3 is 17 residues. CDR3 coding DNA: TGTGCCACCAGCAGAGATGGACCCTTGGGGCCGCGGGATACGCAGTATTTT. Its translation: CATSRDGPLGPRDTQYF.